This T cell receptor beta chain comes out of a study of technical replicates of blood from a handful of donors. Sequencing used immunoSEQ multiplex PCR; TCRdb keeps in-frame clones, though not all of them. In the table there are 75,000 to 90,000 clones, around 90% of which are singletons. Trimming removed 4 bases from V and 5 bases from J; junction bases left unmatched: 7. The CDR3 consists of 15 residues. Germline lookup yields CDR1 SNHLY and CDR2 FYNNEI. Sequencing was carried out using T cells isolated from PBMCs. The gene calls are TRBV2 and TRBJ1-5, with 8 positions matching TRBD1. The receptor was isolated from a human donor in good health. The CDR3 DNA reads TGTGCCAGCAGTGCAACGGGACAGGATTATCAGCCCCAGCATTTT. Translated: CASSATGQDYQPQHF.